The next 10 T cell receptor beta chains were all read from a single sample in a study of T-cell reconstitution after alpha-beta-depleted transplantation in children (dated by TCRdb to the mid-2010s). The receptor library was made with PCR. TCRdb lists the instrument as Illumina HiSeq 2500. Molecular barcoding was employed in the preparation of TCR libraries, with unique molecular identifiers being used to normalize TCRbeta repertoire quantification. The public reads were run again by TCRdb, first through fastp at Q25 and then through MiXCR, and only productive beta chains were kept. Entries are consolidated by CDR3 protein sequence, retaining the most common genes and DNA. The sample table contains around 400,000 distinct CDR3 sequences; only one count was recorded for approximately 10% of them. Clones ranked in the top ten supply 4.5% to 6% of the sample. The sequencing used PBMCs from the stem cell graft donor, collected from the stem cell graft. The source of these receptors is a human donor who donated a stem cell graft to a child with acute myeloid leukemia.

The rearrangement joins TRBV3-1 to TRBJ1-1; no clear D. Trimming removed 1 base at V and 1 base at J, with 7 bases between. The CDR3 contains 14 residues. Germline CDR1 and CDR2: LGHDT and YNNKEL (reference sequence). CDR3 residues: CASSQGASNTEAFF. CDR3 DNA: TGTGCCAGCAGCCAAGGGGCCTCGAACACTGAAGCTTTCTTT. Complete variable domain (other parts from reference TRBV3-1 and TRBJ1-1): DTAVSQTPKYLVTQMGNDKSIKCEQNLGHDTMYWYKQDSKKFLKIMFSYNNKELIINETVPNRFSPKSPDKAHLNLHINSLELGDSAVYFCASSQGASNTEAFFGQGTRLTVV.

The rearrangement joins TRBV20-1 to TRBJ2-7; 13 bases fit TRBD2. Germline values: CDR1 DFQATT, CDR2 SNEGSKA (reference sequence). The CDR3 sequence is 17 residues long. V dropped 5 bases and J dropped 7; count of bases not matched to a gene: 17. CDR3 protein: CSASLIGTSGNFGEQYF. In DNA form, the CDR3 reads TGCAGTGCTTCTCTTATCGGGACTAGCGGGAATTTTGGAGAGCAGTACTTC.

This clonotype was observed at least ten times. The CDR3 region is CASSLGTSGYNEQFF. As DNA, the CDR3 is TGCGCCAGCAGCTTGGGGACTAGCGGTTACAATGAGCAGTTCTTC. The chain employs TRBV5-1 and TRBJ2-1; 10 bases map to TRBD2. There are 15 residues in the CDR3. Germline values: CDR1 SGHRS, CDR2 YFSETQ. The V gene end was trimmed by 0 bases and the J gene end by 4 bases; junction bases not matched to a gene: 1. Together with reference TRBV5-1 and TRBJ2-1, the CDR3 gives the full variable domain: KAGVTQTPRYLIKTRGQQVTLSCSPISGHRSVSWYQQTPGQGLQFLFEYFSETQRNKGNFPGRFSGRQFSNSRSEMNVSTLELGDSALYLCASSLGTSGYNEQFFGPGTRLTVL.

This chain links TRBV12-5 with TRBJ1-4; possibly TRBD1 for D (5 bases). Germline V CDR1 and CDR2: LGHNT, FRNRAP. V was pared by 7 bases and J by 10 bases, with 13 bases between. The CDR3 loop spans 12 amino acids. CDR3 DNA sequence: TGTGCTAGTGCTATTTCTGGGGGAAAACTGTTTTTT. Its translation is CASAISGGKLFF. Drawing the rest from reference TRBV12-5 and TRBJ1-4, the complete variable domain is DARVTQTPRHKVTEMGQEVTMRCQPILGHNTVFWYRQTMMQGLELLAYFRNRAPLDDSGMPKDRFSAEMPDATLATLKIQPSEPRDSAVYFCASAISGGKLFFGSGTQLSVL.

The J gene is TRBJ1-4, the V gene TRBV9; unclear D gene. The CDR3 length is 16 residues. Germline values: CDR1 SGDLS, CDR2 YYNGEE. V lost 4 bases and J 0 bases, leaving 13 bases between the germline ends. In DNA, the CDR3 is TGTGCCAGCAGCCCCCATCCGGCAGCAACTAATGAAAAACTGTTTTTT. It is translated as CASSPHPAATNEKLFF. The complete variable domain, with remaining parts taken from reference TRBV9 and TRBJ1-4, reads DSGVTQTPKHLITATGQRVTLRCSPRSGDLSVYWYQQSLDQGLQFLIQYYNGEERAKGNILERFSAQQFPDLHSELNLSSLELGDSALYFCASSPHPAATNEKLFFGSGTQLSVL.

In this sample, this clonotype turned up a few times. V usage is TRBV12-3 or TRBV12-4 and J usage is TRBJ2-4; tentatively, D is TRBD1 (6 bases). The CDR3 spans 14 residues. V lost 3 bases to trimming and J lost 11 bases, with 17 bases between them. The CDR3 nucleotides are TGTGCCAGCAGTTTGGGCAGGGGCAACATTGTTCAGTACTTC. It yields the protein CASSLGRGNIVQYF.

This clonotype was seen ten or more times. This chain uses TRBV5-1 with TRBJ1-4; D might be TRBD1 (6 bases). Germline V gene lookup returns CDR1 SGHRS and CDR2 YFSETQ. The V gene lost 3 bases and the J gene lost 8 bases, with 17 bases spanning the gap. This CDR3 spans 15 amino acids. In DNA, the CDR3 is TGCGCCAGCAGCTCGGGGCCTATAACAGGGGAAAAACTGTTTTTT. Translated: CASSSGPITGEKLFF.

This clonotype was seen a handful of times. This chain uses TRBV3-1 with TRBJ2-6; D gene unclear. Looked up from germline, CDR1 is LGHDT and CDR2 is YNNKEL (reference sequence). V was pared by 1 base and J by 3 bases, with 1 base between. The CDR3 is 13 amino acids. For the CDR3, the DNA is TGTGCCAGCAGCCAAGTTGGGGCCAACGTCCTGACTTTC. Residues: CASSQVGANVLTF.

This clonotype was counted ten times or more. This sequence joins TRBV6-2 or TRBV6-3 and TRBJ2-2, with TRBD2 identical over 8 bases. This CDR3 is 15 amino acids long. Germline V gene lookup returns CDR1 MNHEY and CDR2 SVGEGT. J lost 4 bases, V lost 5 bases, and 6 bases had no gene match. The CDR3 reads CASSERETPTGELFF. As DNA, the CDR3 is TGTGCCAGCAGTGAGCGGGAGACCCCCACCGGGGAGCTGTTTTTT.

This clonotype has a handful of counts. This sequence joins TRBV4-1 and TRBJ1-1, with 7 bases lining up with TRBD1. V gave up 4 bases and J gave up 0 bases; unmatched junction bases: 5. The CDR3 has 15 residues. Germline lookup yields CDR1 MGHRA and CDR2 YSYEKL. Written as DNA, the CDR3 is TGCGCCAGCAGCCCGACAGGGACCTTGAACACTGAAGCTTTCTTT. Its protein product is CASSPTGTLNTEAFF.